The rows below give T cell receptor beta chains drawn from one sample of a study of shared clonotypes between healthy human individuals. The assay was immunoSEQ multiplex PCR, and TCRdb's table has in-frame clones only and misses some. The sample includes around 580,000 clones, 98% of them seen just once. The source material was naive CD8+ T cells sorted from blood. These receptors were obtained from a man aged 25 to 40 in good health. The CDR3 runs from the conserved cysteine through the conserved F or W. The size entry is marked missing in some rows and otherwise reads once, few, many or a size class.

CDR3aa: CASSVGREVPYEQYF
v_gene: TRBV9
j_gene: TRBJ2-7
abundance: NA

CDR3aa: CASSQEGRETQYF
v_gene: TRBV4-1
j_gene: TRBJ2-5
abundance: NA

CDR3aa: CASSEARGTNYGYTF
v_gene: TRBV2
j_gene: TRBJ1-2
abundance: NA

CDR3aa: CASSPYLNQPQHF
v_gene: TRBV6-5
j_gene: TRBJ1-5
abundance: NA

CDR3aa: CASSLFGHTGSYEQYF
v_gene: TRBV5-5
j_gene: TRBJ2-7
abundance: NA

CDR3aa: CASSQGVSGANVLTF
v_gene: TRBV14
j_gene: TRBJ2-6
abundance: NA

CDR3aa: CASSPGGVQNEQYF
v_gene: TRBV5-6
j_gene: TRBJ2-7
abundance: once

CDR3aa: CASSFGSTDTQYF
v_gene: TRBV5-6
j_gene: TRBJ2-3
abundance: few

CDR3aa: CASSLEASGRSYNEQFF
v_gene: TRBV5-1
j_gene: TRBJ2-1
abundance: once

CDR3aa: CASSPIVAGEGHEQYF
v_gene: TRBV7-8
j_gene: TRBJ2-7
abundance: NA

CDR3aa: CASSLDRETQYF
v_gene: TRBV27
j_gene: TRBJ2-5
abundance: NA

CDR3aa: CASFGAGSNTEAFF
v_gene: TRBV12-5
j_gene: TRBJ1-1
abundance: NA

CDR3aa: CASSLADGLYYEQYF
v_gene: TRBV5-6
j_gene: TRBJ2-7
abundance: NA

CDR3aa: CATSRRVRGYEQFF
v_gene: TRBV15
j_gene: TRBJ2-1
abundance: few

CDR3aa: CASSSGRVYEQYF
v_gene: TRBV5-1
j_gene: TRBJ2-7
abundance: NA

CDR3aa: CASAFWGTGDDTQYF
v_gene: TRBV19
j_gene: TRBJ2-3
abundance: NA

CDR3aa: CSVDDRAEGYTF
v_gene: TRBV29-1
j_gene: TRBJ1-2
abundance: NA

CDR3aa: CASSTGTSGLGAYEQYF
v_gene: TRBV19
j_gene: TRBJ2-7
abundance: once

CDR3aa: CASRTVNTEAFF
v_gene: TRBV6-6
j_gene: TRBJ1-1
abundance: NA

CDR3aa: CASSQTGLVGDYEQYF
v_gene: TRBV7-6
j_gene: TRBJ2-7
abundance: NA

CDR3aa: CASSLLTGVSEQYF
v_gene: TRBV27
j_gene: TRBJ2-7
abundance: once

CDR3aa: CASSHGGYPMGYEQYF
v_gene: TRBV27
j_gene: TRBJ2-7
abundance: NA

CDR3aa: CASSFLHRGNQPQHF
v_gene: TRBV5-8
j_gene: TRBJ1-5
abundance: once

CDR3aa: CASSVVGQANYGYTF
v_gene: TRBV9
j_gene: TRBJ1-2
abundance: NA

CDR3aa: CASSLWVSTGELFF
v_gene: TRBV11-2
j_gene: TRBJ2-2
abundance: few

CDR3aa: CASSQEPMRYEQYF
v_gene: TRBV4-1
j_gene: TRBJ2-7
abundance: NA